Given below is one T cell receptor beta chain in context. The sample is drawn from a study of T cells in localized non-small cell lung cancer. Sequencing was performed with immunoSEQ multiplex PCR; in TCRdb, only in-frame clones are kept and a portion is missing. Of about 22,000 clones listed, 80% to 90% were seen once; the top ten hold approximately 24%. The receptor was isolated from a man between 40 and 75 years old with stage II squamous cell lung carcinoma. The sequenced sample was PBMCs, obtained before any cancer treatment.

The CDR3, as DNA: TGTGCCAGCAGTGAAGCAGGCGGGGAGGGGAATGAGCAGTTCTTC. Protein sequence: CASSEAGGEGNEQFF. V is TRBV6-1 and J is TRBJ2-1, with 7 bases aligning to TRBD2. The CDR3 has 15 residues. V dropped 0 bases and J dropped 7; count of bases not matched to a gene: 6. CDR1 and CDR2 from the germline V gene are MNHNS and SASEGT.